This T cell receptor beta chain is drawn from a study of cytomegalovirus exposure and HLA in healthy donors. The germline CDR1 and CDR2 sequences are MNHEY and SMNVEV (reference sequence). The CDR3 has 14 residues. V lost 5 bases to trimming and J lost 3 bases; unmatched junction nucleotides: 2. 60 Vbeta and 13 Jbeta primers were used in PCR. Clones were read by immunoSEQ multiplex PCR, and TCRdb kept only the in-frame ones, dropping some. There are around 150,000 clones in the sample; around 76% occur only once, and about 3.9% lies in the top ten. The source material was PBMCs. The V and J genes are TRBV27 and TRBJ2-3, with TRBD2 identical over 10 bases. The receptor was derived from a man aged 18 to 30 in good health and CMV-seronegative. The CDR3 DNA follows: TGTGCCAGCAGTCTTAGCGGGGGGACAGATACGCAGTATTTT. Translating gives CASSLSGGTDTQYF.